Detailed here is one T cell receptor beta chain. Its antigen remains unidentified. No patient escaped relapse after autologous stem cell transplantation, and brentuximab vedotin exposure varied. Classifying best responses yielded complete response, partial response or progressive disease. This specimen comes from a study of PD-1 blockade in classical Hodgkin lymphoma. Study summary: With a 2-week interval, patients received intravenous nivolumab at 3 mg/kg. Study conclusions and caveats: Lower baseline TCR diversity marked trial partial responders and progressors.

The protocol was immunoSEQ multiplex PCR, while the TCRdb copy is restricted to in-frame clones and leaves out a portion. Of tens of thousands of clones in the sample, roughly 70% are singletons; the top ten hold about 20%. The starting material was peripheral blood mononuclear cells (PBMCs), obtained at baseline. The TCR sequence derives from a human donor with classical Hodgkin lymphoma.

As DNA, the CDR3 is TGTGCCAGCAGTGAATCCAGGGCTGGCGGGGAGCTGTTTTTT. It codes for CASSESRAGGELFF. The chain carries TRBV2 and TRBJ2-2; weak D call: TRBD1 (5 bases). Trimming left V 2 bases short and J 7 bases short, with 11 bases between. The germline CDR1 and CDR2 sequences are SNHLY and FYNNEI. This CDR3 region has 14 residues. Complete variable domain (other parts from reference TRBV2 and TRBJ2-2): EPEVTQTPSHQVTQMGQEVILRCVPISNHLYFYWYRQILGQKVEFLVSFYNNEISEKSEIFDDQFSVERPDGSNFTLKIRSTKLEDSAMYFCASSESRAGGELFFGEGSRLTVL.